The 18 T cell receptor beta chains below all came from one sample that was sequenced in a study of blood T cell repertoires in COVID-19. The table came from immunoSEQ multiplex PCR; TCRdb's copy has only in-frame clones and leaves some out. This sample has some 80,000 clones, with approximately 80% found just once. The sample comprised peripheral blood. The origin of the receptors is a man older than 75 with acute or convalescent COVID-19.

This clone was recorded once. The chain combines TRBV6-5 with TRBJ1-1; a weak D match, TRBD1 (5 bases). This CDR3 has 12 residues. Germline CDR1 is MNHEY and CDR2 is SVGAGI. The V end lost 4 bases, the J end lost 7 bases, and 10 bases lay between the germline ends. CDR3 residues: CASSLKGNEAFF. CDR3 nucleotide sequence: TGTGCCAGCAGTTTAAAGGGGAATGAAGCTTTCTTT.

This chain connects TRBV12-3 or TRBV12-4 to TRBJ2-5, with D possibly TRBD1 on 7 matching bases. V lost 8 bases and J 2 bases, leaving 9 bases between the germline ends. The CDR3 is 12 residues long. The CDR3 here is CASAGQQETQYF. The CDR3 DNA is TGTGCCAGCGCGGGACAGCAAGAGACCCAGTACTTC.

This clone has more than one count but fewer than ten. The genes are TRBV20-1 and TRBJ2-1; D not resolved. Trimming shortened V by 5 bases and J by 7 bases, and 9 bases separated the two germline ends. Per germline, CDR1 DFQATT and CDR2 SNEGSKA (reference sequence). There are 11 residues in the CDR3. The CDR3 DNA is TGCAGTGCTTCGGTGGTGAATGAGCAGTTCTTC. It specifies CSASVVNEQFF.

The CDR3 loop reads CASLPWEGGPDTQYF. CDR3 DNA: TGTGCCAGCCTCCCTTGGGAGGGAGGCCCAGATACGCAGTATTTT. This chain joins TRBV7-9 and TRBJ2-3, with TRBD2 matching over 7 bases. CDR1 SEHNR and CDR2 FQNEAQ come from the germline V gene (reference sequence). The CDR3 extends over 15 amino acids. V gave up 8 bases and J gave up 4 bases; unmatched junction bases: 12. Filled out from reference TRBV7-9 and TRBJ2-3, the complete variable domain reads DTGVSQNPRHKITKRGQNVTFRCDPISEHNRLYWYRQTLGQGPEFLTYFQNEAQLEKSRLLSDRFSAERPKGSFSTLEIQRTEQGDSAMYLCASLPWEGGPDTQYFGPGTRLTVL.

The chain combines TRBV5-1 with TRBJ1-1; no reliable D call. This CDR3 contains 15 residues. V was shortened by 0 bases and J by 3 bases, with 12 bases between the two germline ends. Germline CDR1 and CDR2: SGHRS and YFSETQ. CDR3 DNA sequence: TGCGCCAGCAGCTTGGCCACCACGGGGTACACTGAAGCTTTCTTT. Protein sequence: CASSLATTGYTEAFF.

J is TRBJ1-1 and V is TRBV6-5; D is perhaps TRBD1 (5 bases). V shed 7 bases and J shed 3 bases, with 12 bases lying between them. CDR3 length: 13 amino acids. In germline, CDR1 is MNHEY, CDR2 SVGAGI. The CDR3: CASIHRSYTEAFF. CDR3 bases: TGTGCCAGCATACACAGGAGCTACACTGAAGCTTTCTTT.

The chain joins TRBV30 to TRBJ2-7; no clear D gene. Trimming shortened V by 0 bases and J by 1 base, and 10 bases separated the two germline ends. CDR3 length equals 14 residues. Looked up from germline, CDR1 is GTSNPN and CDR2 is SVGIG (reference sequence). DNA for the CDR3: TGTGCCTGGAGTGTAAGTTGGCAATCCTACGAGCAGTACTTC. Amino acid sequence: CAWSVSWQSYEQYF.

The chain combines TRBV6-2 or TRBV6-3 with TRBJ1-1, with TRBD1 matching over 10 bases. This CDR3 region has 13 residues. The germline CDR1 and CDR2 sequences are MNHEY and SVGEGT. The V segment lost 5 bases and the J segment 9 bases; nucleotides outside the gene matches: 6. CDR3 region: CASSGTGVLKAFF. CDR3 nucleotide sequence: TGTGCCAGCAGTGGGACAGGGGTCCTGAAAGCTTTCTTT.

V is TRBV19 and J is TRBJ1-2, with D possibly matching TRBD1 (6 bases). The V and J ends lost 10 bases and 7 bases respectively, with 16 bases between them. CDR1 LNHDA and CDR2 SQIVND come from the germline V gene (reference sequence). This CDR3 has 12 residues. The CDR3 coding sequence is TGTGCCACCTCGAGGGGGGGTATTGGCTACACCTTC. It translates to CATSRGGIGYTF.

V gene TRBV3-1 (or the pseudogene TRBV3-2) combines with J gene TRBJ1-2; weak D call: TRBD1 (6 bases). The germline V gene has CDR1 LGHDT and CDR2 YNNKEL (reference sequence). The CDR3 length is 15 residues. V shed 0 bases and J shed 8 bases, with 16 bases lying between them. CDR3 region: CASSQDLAGARGYTF. CDR3 coding DNA: TGTGCCAGCAGCCAAGATCTGGCAGGGGCGCGGGGCTACACCTTC.

The chain recombines TRBV12-2 with TRBJ2-5; TRBD2 reflects the table's D call only, with no check against the DNA. TRBV12-2 constitutes a pseudogene. The CDR3 has 17 residues. CDR3 in DNA: TGTGCAAGTCGCTTGGGCCTAGCGGGGGGCGGTGGAGAGACCCAGTACTTC. It yields the protein CASRLGLAGGGGETQYF.

The V and J genes are TRBV19 and TRBJ1-6, with D perhaps TRBD1 (5 bases). Germline CDR1 and CDR2: LNHDA and SQIVND (reference sequence). The CDR3 runs to 13 residues. V was trimmed by 3 bases and J by 10 bases, leaving 10 bases between them. The CDR3 sequence: CASSIQGLSPLHF. The CDR3 DNA is TGTGCCAGTAGTATCCAGGGTCTCTCACCCCTCCACTTT.

The CDR3 DNA is TGCGCCAGCAGCCTTAGCGGGGGTGGGAGCTCCTACAATGAGCAGTTCTTC. Protein: CASSLSGGGSSYNEQFF. The chain couples TRBV5-1 to TRBJ2-1; 9 bases map to TRBD2. CDR3 length equals 17 residues. Trimming removed 4 bases from V and 0 bases from J; junction bases left unmatched: 8. Germline assignment: CDR1 SGHRS and CDR2 YFSETQ.

The chain carries TRBV28 and TRBJ1-4; 8 bases align to TRBD1. V was clipped by 2 bases and J by 6 bases; unmatched bases: 2. The CDR3 is 14 amino acids. CDR1 and CDR2 from the germline V gene are MDHEN and SYDVKM. The chain's CDR3 is CASSLTGGYEKLFF. The CDR3 bases are TGTGCCAGCAGTTTAACAGGGGGGTATGAAAAACTGTTTTTT.

The CDR3 DNA is TGTGCCAGCAGTGACATACAGGGGAGCTCCTACAATGAGCAGTTCTTC. Encoded protein: CASSDIQGSSYNEQFF. The V and J genes are TRBV6-1 and TRBJ2-1, with TRBD1 matching over 7 bases. V lost 3 bases, J lost 0 bases, and 5 bases stayed unmatched. The CDR3 loop spans 16 amino acids. Germline V CDR1 and CDR2: MNHNS, SASEGT.

The J gene is TRBJ2-2, the V gene TRBV11-3, with 9 bases fitting TRBD2. CDR1 is SGHNT and CDR2 is YENEEA in the germline V gene. The CDR3 has 17 amino acids. J lost 2 bases, V lost 1 base, and 5 bases had no gene match. The CDR3 sequence is CASSLGIGTSNTGELFF. CDR3 nucleotide sequence: TGTGCCAGCAGCTTAGGGATTGGGACTAGCAACACCGGGGAGCTGTTTTTT.

This clone was seen only a few times. The rearrangement joins TRBV6-5 to TRBJ1-2, with D unclear. V lost 0 bases to trimming and J lost 4 bases, with 12 bases between them. Germline V gene sequence: CDR1 MNHEY, CDR2 SVGAGI. The CDR3 is made up of 15 amino acids. CDR3 nucleotide sequence: TGTGCCAGCAGTTACTCGGGAGGGCGAAGCTATGGCTACACCTTC. Protein: CASSYSGGRSYGYTF.

V usage is TRBV7-3 and J usage is TRBJ1-2, with D perhaps TRBD1 (5 bases). Germline-derived CDR1 and CDR2 are SGHTA and FQGTGA. This CDR3 is built from 16 residues. V was cut by 2 bases and J by 8 bases, with 21 bases left in between. The CDR3 loop reads CASSLGFTTLGEGYTF. The CDR3 bases are TGTGCCAGCAGCTTAGGCTTCACGACCTTAGGGGAAGGCTACACCTTC.